The 27 T cell receptor beta chains below all came from one sample that was sequenced in a study of Ad26.COV2.S vaccination and SARS-CoV-2 variants. Libraries were prepared by immunoSEQ multiplex PCR; TCRdb keeps only in-frame clonotypes and omits some of them. Of roughly 510,000 clones listed, around 85% are singletons. Regarding treatment: around 19 received Ad26.COV2.S at low or high dose, single or two shots; 5 received placebo; per-sample allocation not given. Day 63 after the first vaccine or placebo injection was the time point for sampling. Sequenced material: peripheral blood, taken in a trial of Ad26.COV2.S vaccine versus placebo. The receptors originated from a person aged 18-65 years who received the Ad26.COV2.S COVID-19 vaccine or a placebo.

V is TRBV6-5 and J is TRBJ2-2, with D possibly TRBD1 on 6 matching bases. The germline V gene has CDR1 MNHEY and CDR2 SVGAGI. Trimming pared 10 bases from V and 1 base from J, leaving 16 bases between. The CDR3 has 15 residues. CDR3 amino acids: CATSDLQGNTGELFF. The CDR3 DNA reads TGTGCCACCTCCGATCTACAGGGGAACACCGGGGAGCTGTTTTTT.

CDR3 DNA sequence: TGTGCCAGCAGCAGAGGGGGCGCAACTAATGAAAAACTGTTTTTT. This gives the protein CASSRGGATNEKLFF. The chain joins TRBV9 to TRBJ1-4; 7 nucleotides match TRBD1. Germline lookup yields CDR1 SGDLS and CDR2 YYNGEE. The CDR3 runs 15 residues. Trimming took 4 bases from V and 0 from J; bases not matched to a gene: 3.

V is TRBV2 and J is TRBJ2-2; 8 positions match TRBD2. With V trimmed by 8 bases and J by 5 bases, 7 bases remained unmatched. The CDR3 loop spans 14 amino acids. The germline V gene encodes CDR1 SNHLY and CDR2 FYNNEI. DNA of the CDR3: TGTGCCAGCGTAGAGCGGGAGAGGACCGGGGAGCTGTTTTTT. Translating it yields CASVERERTGELFF.

The CDR3 DNA reads as TGTGCCAGCGGGCTTACGCGGAATACCTACGAGCAGTACTTC. It codes for CASGLTRNTYEQYF. The chain uses TRBV6-5 and TRBJ2-7; D unresolved. The V and J ends lost 8 bases and 2 bases respectively, with 16 bases between them. The germline CDR1 and CDR2 sequences are MNHEY and SVGAGI. The CDR3 spans 14 residues.

The J gene is TRBJ1-1, the V gene TRBV7-2, with TRBD1 identical over 9 bases. V lost 5 bases and J lost 5; bases outside the gene matches: 9. CDR1 SGHTA and CDR2 FQGNSA come from the germline V gene. The CDR3 covers 15 residues. This chain's CDR3 is CASSKDRGKGTEAFF. CDR3 nucleotide sequence: TGTGCCAGCAGCAAAGACAGGGGGAAAGGGACTGAAGCTTTCTTT. Full variable domain (remainder filled in from reference TRBV7-2 and TRBJ1-1): GAGVSQSPSNKVTEKGKDVELRCDPISGHTALYWYRQSLGQGLEFLIYFQGNSAPDKSGLPSDRFSAERTGGSVSTLTIQRTQQEDSAVYLCASSKDRGKGTEAFFGQGTRLTVV.

The CDR3 protein is CASIPRPGAYEQYF. The CDR3 region has the DNA TGTGCCAGCATTCCCCGCCCGGGGGCCTACGAGCAGTACTTC. This chain uses TRBV2 with TRBJ2-7, with D perhaps TRBD2 (6 bases). The CDR3 is 14 residues long. The germline CDR1 and CDR2 sequences are SNHLY and FYNNEI. The V and J ends lost 7 bases and 2 bases respectively, with 15 bases between them. Full variable domain (remainder filled in from reference TRBV2 and TRBJ2-7): EPEVTQTPSHQVTQMGQEVILRCVPISNHLYFYWYRQILGQKVEFLVSFYNNEISEKSEIFDDQFSVERPDGSNFTLKIRSTKLEDSAMYFCASIPRPGAYEQYFGPGTRLTVT.

This chain links TRBV4-3 with TRBJ2-1, with D possibly being TRBD2 (6 bases). V was shortened by 4 bases and J by 7 bases, with 17 bases between the two germline ends. Germline CDR1 reads LGHNA; CDR2 reads YSLEER. The CDR3 covers 15 residues. CDR3: CASSREVTFGNEQFF. The CDR3 coding sequence is TGCGCCAGCAGCCGGGAGGTTACCTTCGGGAATGAGCAGTTCTTC.

The gene calls are TRBV10-3 and TRBJ2-3; D gene unclear. Per germline, CDR1 ENHRY and CDR2 SYGVKD. V lost 5 bases to trimming and J lost 4 bases, with 13 bases between them. CDR3 length: 14 amino acids. The CDR3, as DNA: TGTGCCATCAGTACCGGGCTGCCCCCAGATACGCAGTATTTT. Encoded protein: CAISTGLPPDTQYF.

CDR3 in amino acids: CASSQDQSGQFF. The CDR3 DNA is TGTGCCAGCAGCCAAGACCAGTCTGGGCAGTTCTTC. The chain combines TRBV3-1 (or the pseudogene TRBV3-2) with TRBJ2-1; D not certain. The length of the CDR3 is 12 residues. Germline V gene sequence: CDR1 LGHDT, CDR2 YNNKEL (reference sequence). V was clipped by 0 bases and J by 12 bases, with 9 bases between them.

The chain has TRBV28 and TRBJ1-1; a weak D match, TRBD1 (6 bases). CDR1 is MDHEN, CDR2 SYDVKM, per germline. Trimming removed 2 bases from V and 4 bases from J, with 14 bases in between. The CDR3 loop spans 15 amino acids. DNA for the CDR3: TGTGCCAGCAGTTTAGCCCACAGGGTAGGCACTGAAGCTTTCTTT. Amino acids: CASSLAHRVGTEAFF.

This chain joins TRBV20-1 and TRBJ1-5; D perhaps matches TRBD1 (5 bases). The germline CDR1 and CDR2 sequences are DFQATT and SNEGSKA (reference sequence). The CDR3 has 14 amino acids. V was shortened by 3 bases and J by 2 bases, with 11 bases between the two germline ends. The CDR3 nucleotides read TGCAGTGCTAGTCTGGGGGGAGGCAATCAGCCCCAGCATTTT. As protein: CSASLGGGNQPQHF.

CDR3 coding DNA: TGTGCCAGCAGCCGTCAGAACACCGGGGAGCTGTTTTTT. This codes for CASSRQNTGELFF. The J gene is TRBJ2-2, the V gene TRBV28; D is uncertain. V was pared by 6 bases and J by 1 base, with 6 bases between. The CDR3 length is 13 residues. Germline V gene lookup returns CDR1 MDHEN and CDR2 SYDVKM.

As to this clone: Other DNA sequences of this sample code for an identical CDR3. The V and J genes are TRBV7-2 and TRBJ2-7; no definite D call. The CDR3 covers 11 residues. The ends were cut back, 2 bases at V and 6 bases at J, with 5 bases in the middle. CDR1 and CDR2 (germline): SGHTA, FQGNSA. The CDR3 DNA is TGTGCCAGCAGCTTATTCGGCGAGCAGTACTTC. This translates into CASSLFGEQYF.

The chain has TRBV4-2 and TRBJ1-2; the D is unclear. Germline V CDR1 and CDR2: LGHNA, YNFKEQ. The CDR3 runs to 15 residues. V was pared by 0 bases and J by 5 bases, with 13 bases between. The CDR3 DNA is TGTGCCAGCAGCCAAGAAGTGGGGTACCTTTATGGCTACACCTTC. Its translation is CASSQEVGYLYGYTF.

The chain links TRBV2 to TRBJ1-2; weak D call: TRBD1 (5 bases). This CDR3 is 12 amino acids long. Germline V lookup: CDR1 SNHLY, CDR2 FYNNEI. V gave up 3 bases and J gave up 5 bases, with 7 bases separating them. Here the CDR3 reads CASSDGGYGYTF. For the CDR3, the DNA is TGTGCCAGCAGTGATGGGGGATATGGCTACACCTTC.

The V and J genes are TRBV9 and TRBJ2-2; 8 positions match TRBD1. The CDR3 loop spans 15 amino acids. V lost 4 bases to trimming and J lost 6 bases; unmatched junction nucleotides: 8. Germline V gene data show CDR1 as SGDLS and CDR2 as YYNGEE. The CDR3 DNA is TGTGCCAGCAGCCCACGGACAGGGTCTCCCGGGGAGCTGTTTTTT. Translating gives CASSPRTGSPGELFF. Full variable domain (remainder filled in from reference TRBV9 and TRBJ2-2): DSGVTQTPKHLITATGQRVTLRCSPRSGDLSVYWYQQSLDQGLQFLIQYYNGEERAKGNILERFSAQQFPDLHSELNLSSLELGDSALYFCASSPRTGSPGELFFGEGSRLTVL.

The chain combines TRBV9 with TRBJ2-3, with 13 bases fitting TRBD2. Germline V lookup: CDR1 SGDLS, CDR2 YYNGEE. The V and J ends lost 4 bases and 8 bases, in that order; junction bases with no gene match: 16. This CDR3 is 18 amino acids long. The CDR3 loop reads CASSTQLGTSGVRGTQYF. CDR3 sequence (DNA): TGTGCCAGCAGCACCCAGTTGGGGACTAGCGGGGTGCGGGGTACGCAGTATTTT.

J is TRBJ1-1 and V is TRBV29-1, with a tentative D call TRBD1 (5 bases). V lost 5 bases to trimming and J lost 5 bases, with 15 bases between them. This CDR3 has 13 residues. Looked up from germline, CDR1 is SQVTM and CDR2 is ANQGSEA. This CDR3 reads CSVSWGKGTEAFF. The CDR3 region has the DNA TGCAGCGTTTCTTGGGGGAAGGGGACTGAAGCTTTCTTT.

The rearrangement uses TRBV10-2 and TRBJ1-2; no definite D call. CDR1 and CDR2 from the germline V gene are WSHSY and SAAADI. The CDR3 extends over 13 amino acids. The V end was cut by 2 bases, the J end by 4 bases, with 8 bases between. As DNA, the CDR3 is TGCGCCAGCAGTGAGGGTGGAACCTATGGCTACACCTTC. Translated: CASSEGGTYGYTF.

This chain joins TRBV9 and TRBJ2-7; D perhaps matches TRBD1 (9 bases). Trimming stripped 3 bases from V and 3 bases from J, with 16 bases between. The CDR3 runs to 15 residues. The germline CDR1 and CDR2 sequences are SGDLS and YYNGEE. The CDR3, as DNA: TGTGCCAGCAGCGCCCGGGGGGGACAGGGCTACGAGCAGTACTTC. Translation gives CASSARGGQGYEQYF.

The rearrangement links TRBV4-2 to TRBJ2-7; D call uncertain. CDR1 is LGHNA and CDR2 is YNFKEQ in the germline V gene. The CDR3 is made up of 13 amino acids. Trimming cost V 4 bases and J 6 bases, with 13 bases left between them. The DNA for the CDR3 is TGTGCCAGCAGCCCAGCCCTTGGTTTCGAGCAGTACTTC. Translation: CASSPALGFEQYF.

This clone came up a few times. This chain joins TRBV7-9 and TRBJ2-5; D possibly corresponds to TRBD1 (6 bases). Germline loops: CDR1 SEHNR, CDR2 FQNEAQ (reference sequence). The CDR3 covers 12 residues. V lost 5 bases and J 7 bases, leaving 11 bases between the germline ends. The CDR3 here is CASSLTGWTQYF. DNA of the CDR3: TGTGCCAGCAGCCTGACAGGATGGACCCAGTACTTC.

This clone was counted a single time. This chain links TRBV19 with TRBJ1-1, with D unclear. V shed 0 bases and J shed 0 bases, with 8 bases lying between them. The CDR3 runs to 15 residues. Germline V CDR1 and CDR2: LNHDA, SQIVND (reference sequence). CDR3 region: CASSIDPYMNTEAFF. In DNA form, the CDR3 reads TGTGCCAGTAGTATAGACCCTTACATGAACACTGAAGCTTTCTTT.

The chain employs TRBV7-9 and TRBJ2-1; 8 bases are a match to TRBD1. The length of the CDR3 is 12 residues. Germline assignment: CDR1 SEHNR and CDR2 FQNEAQ (reference sequence). J lost 12 bases, V lost 2 bases, and 3 bases had no gene match. For the CDR3, the DNA is TGTGCCAGCAGCTTATATGGGACAGGGCAGTTCTTC. Protein product: CASSLYGTGQFF.

This chain links TRBV5-1 with TRBJ2-5, with 13 bases lining up with TRBD2. The junction had 7 bases not matched to a gene; V was cut back by 4 bases and J by 4 bases. This CDR3 spans 16 amino acids. In germline, CDR1 is SGHRS, CDR2 YFSETQ. The DNA for the CDR3 is TGCGCCAGCAGCCCCCAACTAGCGGGAGGGAGAGAGACCCAGTACTTC. It yields the protein CASSPQLAGGRETQYF.

The chain has TRBV28 and TRBJ1-1; D not resolved. The germline V and J ends were trimmed by 2 bases and 11 bases, with 12 bases remaining between them. The CDR3 loop spans 12 amino acids. Germline lookup yields CDR1 MDHEN and CDR2 SYDVKM. The CDR3 nucleotides are TGTGCCAGCAGTTTAATAGAGGGCCGGGCTTTCTTT. Protein product: CASSLIEGRAFF.

This clone occurred a few times. The chain joins TRBV6-1 to TRBJ1-1; D is undetermined. This CDR3 is built from 14 residues. Germline V lookup: CDR1 MNHNS, CDR2 SASEGT. V was pared by 3 bases and J by 4 bases, with 12 bases between. The chain's CDR3 is CASSELPGATEAFF. In DNA, the CDR3 is TGTGCCAGCAGTGAGCTTCCGGGAGCCACTGAAGCTTTCTTT.